The 28 T cell receptor beta chains below were found in one sample sequenced in a study of blood T cell repertoires in COVID-19. Clones were read by immunoSEQ multiplex PCR, and TCRdb kept only the in-frame ones, dropping some. This table has around 70,000 clones, approximately 80% appearing once. The sample was peripheral blood. The receptors shown here come from a man in his 60s with acute or convalescent COVID-19.

The chain joins TRBV5-3 to TRBJ1-2; D remains unclear. TRBV5-3 is identified as an open reading frame with a role that is uncertain. The CDR3 loop spans 12 amino acids. Trimming removed 4 bases from V and 1 base from J, with 5 bases in between. The CDR3 protein is CARSRVNYGYTF. The DNA of the CDR3 is TGTGCCAGAAGCCGGGTTAACTATGGCTACACCTTC.

The rearrangement uses TRBV6-5 and TRBJ2-2; 11 bases map to TRBD1. The CDR3 has 14 residues. Germline CDR1 MNHEY, CDR2 SVGAGI. V lost 2 bases, J lost 13 bases, and 6 bases stayed unmatched. For the CDR3, the DNA is TGTGCCAGCAGTTACCGGACAGGGGGCGAAGGGCTGTTTTTT. It encodes CASSYRTGGEGLFF.

The chain links TRBV9 to TRBJ2-1; 10 nucleotides align to TRBD2. Germline V gene sequence: CDR1 SGDLS, CDR2 YYNGEE. The CDR3 is 15 amino acids. The V gene end was trimmed by 4 bases and the J gene end by 10 bases; junction bases not matched to a gene: 11. CDR3 region: CASSPAGGRVAEQFF. The CDR3 DNA reads TGTGCCAGCAGCCCAGCGGGGGGGCGGGTAGCCGAGCAGTTCTTC.

J is TRBJ2-1 and V is TRBV12-5, with 8 bases fitting TRBD1. Germline V gene sequence: CDR1 LGHNT, CDR2 FRNRAP. V trimming: 6 bases; J trimming: 3 bases; junction bases outside the gene matches: 10. The CDR3 loop spans 16 amino acids. The CDR3 loop reads CASGEDRTGLYNEQFF. The DNA for the CDR3 is TGTGCTAGTGGCGAGGATAGGACAGGGCTCTACAATGAGCAGTTCTTC.

This chain connects TRBV21-1 to TRBJ1-4; the DNA was not compared with TRBD1, the D call given in the table. TRBV21-1 is a documented pseudogene. The CDR3 loop spans 15 amino acids. CDR3 protein: CASRWAGQGAEKLFF. The CDR3 DNA follows: TGTGCCAGCAGGTGGGCGGGACAGGGCGCTGAAAAACTGTTTTTT.

V is TRBV2 and J is TRBJ2-3, with D unresolved. V lost 6 bases, J lost 2 bases, and 12 bases lay in between. The CDR3 loop spans 14 amino acids. Germline CDR1 reads SNHLY; CDR2 reads FYNNEI. The CDR3 coding sequence is TGTGCCAGCAGACTCACTTCTCTCACAGATACGCAGTATTTT. Translation gives CASRLTSLTDTQYF.

This chain's CDR3 is CASSPTSGGSMGELFF. The CDR3 nucleotides are TGTGCCAGCAGTCCGACTAGCGGGGGTTCAATGGGGGAGCTGTTTTTT. The V call is TRBV6-2 or TRBV6-3, the J call TRBJ2-2; 12 nucleotides agree with TRBD2. CDR3 length equals 16 residues. The germline V gene has CDR1 MNHEY and CDR2 SVGEGT. Germline trimming cut 5 bases from V and 8 bases from J; bases unmatched to any gene: 9.

V gene TRBV29-1 combines with J gene TRBJ2-1, with 7 bases matching TRBD1. The length of the CDR3 is 15 residues. Germline V lookup: CDR1 SQVTM, CDR2 ANQGSEA. Unmatched junction bases numbered 9, after V lost 7 bases and J lost 0 bases. The CDR3 spells CSAQTQGSSYNEQFF. The CDR3 DNA is TGCAGCGCACAGACACAGGGGAGCTCCTACAATGAGCAGTTCTTC.

The V gene is TRBV5-1, the J gene TRBJ1-5; tentative D call: TRBD1 (6 bases). Trimming removed 4 bases at V and 3 bases at J, with 14 bases between. The CDR3 consists of 15 residues. CDR1 and CDR2 (germline): SGHRS, YFSETQ. CDR3 sequence: CASSQGTVPNQPQHF. CDR3 bases: TGCGCCAGCAGCCAGGGGACGGTTCCCAATCAGCCCCAGCATTTT.

The chain uses TRBV19 and TRBJ2-5; D is perhaps TRBD2 (5 bases). CDR3 length: 14 amino acids. Per germline, CDR1 LNHDA and CDR2 SQIVND (reference sequence). The ends were cut back, 3 bases at V and 0 bases at J, with 8 bases in the middle. CDR3 coding DNA: TGTGCCAGTAGTATTCTCGGGAACCAAGAGACCCAGTACTTC. It encodes CASSILGNQETQYF.

The chain links TRBV2 to TRBJ2-7; possibly TRBD1 for D (6 bases). Trimming shortened V by 2 bases and J by 5 bases, and 13 bases separated the two germline ends. The length of the CDR3 is 14 residues. CDR1 and CDR2 from the germline V gene are SNHLY and FYNNEI. This chain's CDR3 is CASSEPGTLNEQYF. In DNA form, the CDR3 reads TGTGCCAGCAGTGAACCAGGGACACTAAACGAGCAGTACTTC.

The V call is TRBV18, the J call TRBJ1-2; the match to TRBD1 covers 9 bases. There are 14 residues in the CDR3. The J segment lost 8 bases and the V segment lost 0 bases, leaving 4 bases of the junction unmatched. Germline loops: CDR1 KGHSH, CDR2 LQKENI. CDR3 DNA sequence: TGTGCCAGCTCACCACCGGGACAGGGTACGGGCTACACCTTC. This gives the protein CASSPPGQGTGYTF.

The gene calls are TRBV5-4 and TRBJ2-3; D might be TRBD2 (6 bases). This CDR3 contains 12 residues. Trimming left V 3 bases short and J 5 bases short, with 7 bases between. CDR1 and CDR2 from the germline V gene are SGHNT and YYREEE (reference sequence). CDR3 in amino acids: CASSWGVDTQYF. CDR3 in DNA: TGTGCCAGCAGCTGGGGGGTAGATACGCAGTATTTT.

The chain recombines TRBV6-2 or TRBV6-3 with TRBJ2-2; 10 nucleotides agree with TRBD2. The CDR3 is made up of 16 amino acids. Losses at the gene ends were 3 bases for V and 6 bases for J; bases not matched to a gene: 7. Germline CDR1 MNHEY, CDR2 SVGEGT. The chain's CDR3 is CASSYLSSGGPGELFF. CDR3 sequence (DNA): TGTGCCAGCAGTTATCTGTCTAGCGGGGGCCCCGGGGAGCTGTTTTTT.

The V and J genes are TRBV20-1 and TRBJ1-1, with D perhaps TRBD1 (5 bases). The germline V gene encodes CDR1 DFQATT and CDR2 SNEGSKA (reference sequence). The CDR3 is 11 amino acids. Trimming stripped 7 bases from V and 3 bases from J, with 9 bases between. CDR3 in amino acids: CSVRGDTEAFF. In nucleotides, the CDR3 is TGCAGTGTGCGGGGGGACACTGAAGCTTTCTTT.

The rearrangement joins TRBV7-2 to TRBJ2-5, with TRBD2 matching 7 bases. This CDR3 has 14 amino acids. V lost 4 bases, J lost 5 bases, and 7 bases stayed unmatched. Germline assignment: CDR1 SGHTA and CDR2 FQGNSA. CDR3 bases: TGTGCCAGCAGCTCGGGGACCGGGGGGGAGACCCAGTACTTC. It is translated as CASSSGTGGETQYF. Using reference TRBV7-2 and TRBJ2-5 for the parts outside the CDR3, the full variable domain is GAGVSQSPSNKVTEKGKDVELRCDPISGHTALYWYRQSLGQGLEFLIYFQGNSAPDKSGLPSDRFSAERTGGSVSTLTIQRTQQEDSAVYLCASSSGTGGETQYFGPGTRLLVL.

The rearrangement uses TRBV29-1 and TRBJ2-1; 9 bases are a match to TRBD1. The CDR3 spans 14 residues. Germline-derived CDR1 and CDR2 are SQVTM and ANQGSEA. V lost 6 bases, J lost 3 bases, and 6 bases stayed unmatched. CDR3 amino acids: CSVEPGQGYNEQFF. CDR3 sequence (DNA): TGCAGCGTGGAACCGGGACAGGGCTACAATGAGCAGTTCTTC.

The gene calls are TRBV5-4 and TRBJ2-5; a possible D gene is TRBD1 (5 bases). Trimming took 2 bases from V and 2 from J, leaving 10 bases between them. CDR1 and CDR2 from the germline V gene are SGHNT and YYREEE (reference sequence). This CDR3 spans 14 amino acids. The chain's CDR3 is CASSFPDIQETQYF. The CDR3 bases are TGTGCCAGCAGCTTCCCGGACATTCAAGAGACCCAGTACTTC.

The V gene is TRBV3-1 (or the pseudogene TRBV3-2), the J gene TRBJ2-5, with D possibly being TRBD2 (5 bases). V lost 0 bases, J lost 2 bases, and 10 bases lay in between. The CDR3 has 15 residues. In germline, CDR1 is LGHDT, CDR2 YNNKEL (reference sequence). The CDR3 spells CASSQELGRQETQYF. The CDR3 coding sequence is TGTGCCAGCAGCCAAGAACTGGGGAGACAAGAGACCCAGTACTTC.

V usage is TRBV4-2 and J usage is TRBJ2-2; D is ambiguous. Trimming removed 4 bases at V and 0 bases at J, with 9 bases between. Germline V gene sequence: CDR1 LGHNA, CDR2 YNFKEQ. The CDR3 sequence is 15 residues long. For the CDR3, the DNA is TGTGCCAGCAGCCCCCAGGTGCCGAACACCGGGGAGCTGTTTTTT. Encoded protein: CASSPQVPNTGELFF.

The chain links TRBV27 to TRBJ2-2, with D unclear. Trimming cost V 3 bases and J 0 bases, with 8 bases left between them. Germline-derived CDR1 and CDR2 are MNHEY and SMNVEV (reference sequence). The CDR3 sequence is 15 residues long. CDR3 nucleotide sequence: TGTGCCAGCAGTTTCCTTCTCTCGAACACCGGGGAGCTGTTTTTT. This gives the protein CASSFLLSNTGELFF.

The chain carries TRBV7-6 and TRBJ2-7; the match to TRBD2 covers 9 bases. Per the germline V gene, CDR1 is SGHVS and CDR2 is FNYEAQ. V lost 0 bases, J lost 3 bases, and 6 bases stayed unmatched. This CDR3 is built from 16 residues. The CDR3, as DNA: TGTGCCAGCAGCTTAGCGTCGCGGGGGGGGATCTACGAGCAGTACTTC. Protein product: CASSLASRGGIYEQYF.

By share, this clone ranks as medium-sized. The genes are TRBV9 and TRBJ1-2; possible D gene TRBD1, 6 bases. The V end lost 4 bases, the J end lost 4 bases, and 17 bases lay between the germline ends. Germline CDR1 reads SGDLS; CDR2 reads YYNGEE. CDR3 length: 15 amino acids. This CDR3 is CASSSLLQGAYGYTF. For the CDR3, the DNA is TGTGCCAGCAGCTCACTATTACAGGGAGCCTATGGCTACACCTTC.

Only a few counts were recorded for this clone. The chain recombines TRBV19 with TRBJ1-4; D gene unclear. From germline, CDR1 is LNHDA and CDR2 SQIVND (reference sequence). The germline V and J ends were trimmed by 7 bases and 2 bases, with 14 bases remaining between them. CDR3 length: 15 residues. The DNA of the CDR3 is TGTGCCAGTACCACCAAGGCGGTGACTAATGAAAAACTGTTTTTT. It yields the protein CASTTKAVTNEKLFF.

The J gene is TRBJ1-3, the V gene TRBV5-6; TRBD1 matches 12 bases. The trim removed 0 bases at V and 2 bases at J, leaving 6 bases unmatched. The CDR3 runs to 18 residues. Germline lookup yields CDR1 SGHDT and CDR2 YYEEEE. This chain's CDR3 is CASSLVGTGGRAGNTIYF. CDR3 in DNA: TGTGCCAGCAGCTTGGTTGGGACAGGGGGCCGCGCTGGAAACACCATATATTTT. The whole variable domain, remainder taken from reference TRBV5-6 and TRBJ1-3, is DAGVTQSPTHLIKTRGQQVTLRCSPKSGHDTVSWYQQALGQGPQFIFQYYEEEERQRGNFPDRFSGHQFPNYSSELNVNALLLGDSALYLCASSLVGTGGRAGNTIYFGEGSWLTVV.

V gene TRBV6-5 combines with J gene TRBJ1-5; D ambiguous. Germline CDR1 MNHEY, CDR2 SVGAGI. Trimming removed 0 bases at V and 12 bases at J, with 9 bases between. This CDR3 is built from 12 residues. CDR3 sequence reads: CASSYSGGSQHF. The CDR3 DNA follows: TGTGCCAGCAGTTACTCCGGAGGGAGCCAGCATTTT.

This chain links TRBV27 with TRBJ1-5; unclear D gene. With 2 bases removed from V and 5 bases from J, the gap between germline ends came to 7 bases. The CDR3 extends over 13 amino acids. Germline V CDR1 and CDR2: MNHEY, SMNVEV (reference sequence). In DNA form, the CDR3 reads TGTGCCAGCAGTTTAGAGGGCTATCAGCCCCAGCATTTT. Residues: CASSLEGYQPQHF.

The chain is built from TRBV28 and TRBJ2-5; no firm D call. This CDR3 is 15 amino acids long. Germline assignment: CDR1 MDHEN and CDR2 SYDVKM. Between the trimmed V and J ends, which lost 6 bases and 0 bases, there was a span of 14 bases. CDR3 in DNA: TGTGCCAGCAGCCCCTCGCAGTCCTACCAAGAGACCCAGTACTTC. It encodes CASSPSQSYQETQYF.